The 16 T cell receptor beta chains reported below all come from one sample, sequenced in a study of blood T cell repertoires in COVID-19. Some clones are missing from TCRdb's copy, which holds only in-frame ones; the method was immunoSEQ multiplex PCR. The profile shows about 200,000 clones, about 85% of them singletons. The sample comprised peripheral blood. These receptors all stem from a woman aged 50 to 60 with COVID-19, enrolled during active disease.

This clone was seen just once. Written as DNA, the CDR3 is TGTGCCAGCAGCTTCCCCCTCCGGACAGGCCTCGACTATGGCTACACCTTC. It is translated as CASSFPLRTGLDYGYTF. The chain joins TRBV5-5 to TRBJ1-2, with 7 positions matching TRBD1. Germline lookup yields CDR1 SGHKS and CDR2 YYEKEE (reference sequence). This CDR3 is built from 17 residues. J was trimmed by 3 bases and V by 2 bases; bases with no gene match: 13.

In this sample, this clone turned up a few times. Within the sample, other DNA sequences also encode this same CDR3. The chain recombines TRBV29-1 with TRBJ1-5, with 11 nucleotides matching TRBD1. CDR3 length equals 13 residues. CDR1 and CDR2 from the germline V gene are SQVTM and ANQGSEA. V shed 3 bases, J shed 6 bases, and the junction held 1 base outside the gene matches. The DNA of the CDR3 is TGCAGCGTTGAGGGACAGGGGGGTCAGCCCCAGCATTTT. This gives the protein CSVEGQGGQPQHF. Together with reference TRBV29-1 and TRBJ1-5, the CDR3 gives the full variable domain: SAVISQKPSRDICQRGTSLTIQCQVDSQVTMMFWYRQQPGQSLTLIATANQGSEATYESGFVIDKFPISRPNLTFSTLTVSNMSPEDSSIYLCSVEGQGGQPQHFGDGTRLSIL.

This CDR3 is CASSFGTGRNEQFF. The CDR3 bases are TGTGCCAGCAGCTTCGGGACAGGACGCAATGAGCAGTTCTTC. The genes are TRBV11-3 and TRBJ2-1, with TRBD1 identical over 8 bases. V was clipped by 3 bases and J by 6 bases; unmatched bases: 4. There are 14 residues in the CDR3. CDR1 is SGHNT, CDR2 YENEEA, per germline.

This clone was recorded once. This rearrangement joins TRBV29-1 to TRBJ1-1, with a tentative D call TRBD1 (6 bases). CDR1 SQVTM and CDR2 ANQGSEA come from the germline V gene. V lost 2 bases and J 7 bases, leaving 11 bases between the germline ends. The CDR3 consists of 12 residues. CDR3 nucleotide sequence: TGCAGCGTTGAAACAGACAGGAATGAAGCTTTCTTT. Protein: CSVETDRNEAFF.

The rearrangement joins TRBV6-6 to TRBJ2-5; tentatively, D is TRBD1 (5 bases). Trimming took 2 bases from V and 4 from J, leaving 11 bases between them. The CDR3 sequence is 14 residues long. Germline CDR1 is MNHNY and CDR2 is SVGAGI (reference sequence). The CDR3 spells CASSYPGIAETQYF. CDR3 coding DNA: TGTGCCAGCAGTTACCCAGGGATAGCAGAGACCCAGTACTTC.

The V gene is TRBV27, the J gene TRBJ1-2; D possibly corresponds to TRBD1 (5 bases). The ends were cut back, 2 bases at V and 4 bases at J, with 11 bases in the middle. CDR3 length equals 14 residues. Germline CDR1 and CDR2: MNHEY and SMNVEV (reference sequence). The CDR3 loop is CASSLGRDGYGYTF. The DNA of the CDR3 is TGTGCCAGCAGTTTAGGCAGGGATGGCTATGGCTACACCTTC.

This chain uses TRBV27 with TRBJ1-1; no clear D gene. The CDR3 extends over 15 amino acids. The germline CDR1 and CDR2 sequences are MNHEY and SMNVEV (reference sequence). Between the trimmed V and J ends, which lost 0 bases and 3 bases, there was a span of 11 bases. In DNA form, the CDR3 reads TGTGCCAGCAGTTTATCGTGGGCAGACCACACTGAAGCTTTCTTT. Protein sequence: CASSLSWADHTEAFF.

This chain connects TRBV3-1 (or the pseudogene TRBV3-2) to TRBJ2-2; TRBD2 matches 12 bases. The germline V gene has CDR1 LGHDT and CDR2 YNNKEL (reference sequence). The CDR3 runs 16 residues. Losses at the gene ends were 8 bases for V and 5 bases for J; bases not matched to a gene: 9. CDR3 sequence: CASGEGLAGNTGELFF. The CDR3 nucleotides read TGTGCCAGCGGCGAAGGACTAGCGGGAAATACCGGGGAGCTGTTTTTT.

This chain links TRBV27 with TRBJ2-3; tentative D call: TRBD1 (6 bases). This CDR3 contains 12 residues. Germline V gene sequence: CDR1 MNHEY, CDR2 SMNVEV (reference sequence). V lost 5 bases and J lost 5, with 8 bases in between. CDR3: CASSIRGDTQYF. The CDR3, as DNA: TGTGCCAGCAGTATCAGGGGAGATACGCAGTATTTT.

This rearrangement joins TRBV12-3 or TRBV12-4 to TRBJ1-2; tentatively, D is TRBD1 (5 bases). The CDR3 totals 13 residues. The germline V and J ends were trimmed by 2 bases and 2 bases, with 6 bases remaining between them. CDR3 amino acids: CASSLSGNYGYTF. CDR3 nucleotide sequence: TGTGCCAGCAGTTTATCAGGGAACTATGGCTACACCTTC.

The count of this clone is one. The chain carries TRBV7-8 and TRBJ2-1, with D tentatively TRBD2 (6 bases). Germline V gives CDR1 SGHVS, CDR2 FQNEAQ. CDR3 length: 18 residues. V lost 1 base and J lost 3, with 19 bases in between. CDR3 residues: CASSLGVPGESFYNEQFF. CDR3 bases: TGTGCCAGCAGCTTAGGTGTCCCGGGGGAATCCTTCTACAATGAGCAGTTCTTC.

The J gene is TRBJ1-4, the V gene TRBV11-2, with D uncertain. Germline V CDR1 and CDR2: SGHAT, FQNNGV. The CDR3 extends over 14 amino acids. V lost 1 base, J lost 2 bases, and 5 bases lay in between. CDR3 loop: CASSLGGTNEKLFF. The DNA for the CDR3 is TGTGCCAGCAGCTTAGGAGGGACTAATGAAAAACTGTTTTTT.

This clone was detected only once. In nucleotides, the CDR3 is TGTGCCAGCAAGAAGGGGTCCTACAATGAGCAGTTCTTC. Its protein product is CASKKGSYNEQFF. The chain joins TRBV27 to TRBJ2-1, with D possibly TRBD1 on 5 matching bases. The germline V gene encodes CDR1 MNHEY and CDR2 SMNVEV (reference sequence). V was clipped by 7 bases and J by 1 base, with 8 bases between them. CDR3 length equals 13 residues.

This sequence joins TRBV12-3 or TRBV12-4 and TRBJ2-7; tentative D call: TRBD1 (5 bases). The V end was cut by 3 bases, the J end by 3 bases, with 9 bases between. The CDR3 extends over 13 amino acids. Written as DNA, the CDR3 is TGTGCCAGCAGTTTCGAGGACAACTACGAGCAGTACTTC. This sequence encodes CASSFEDNYEQYF.

This sequence joins TRBV15 and TRBJ2-3, with D possibly being TRBD2 (6 bases). The CDR3 covers 16 residues. V lost 1 base, J lost 6 bases, and 17 bases lay in between. CDR1 is LNHNV and CDR2 is YYDKDF in the germline V gene (reference sequence). DNA of the CDR3: TGTGCCACCAGCAGAGTCGGGAGCGGGCGAGGGGATACGCAGTATTTT. Amino acids: CATSRVGSGRGDTQYF.

V gene TRBV19 combines with J gene TRBJ1-6; 9 bases are a match to TRBD1. Germline V lookup: CDR1 LNHDA, CDR2 SQIVND (reference sequence). The CDR3 is made up of 15 amino acids. V lost 1 base and J lost 9; bases outside the gene matches: 4. Here the CDR3 reads CASSIGETGGSPLHF. CDR3 DNA sequence: TGTGCCAGTAGTATAGGGGAGACAGGGGGTTCACCCCTCCACTTT. Supplemented by reference TRBV19 and TRBJ1-6, the full variable domain reads DGGITQSPKYLFRKEGQNVTLSCEQNLNHDAMYWYRQDPGQGLRLIYYSQIVNDFQKGDIAEGYSVSREKKESFPLTVTSAQKNPTAFYLCASSIGETGGSPLHFGNGTRLTVT.